The sequence of this T cell receptor (beta chain) was determined in a study of response to subunit inactivated influenza vaccine (dated by TCRdb to the late 2010s). Regarding the research as a whole: Deep quantitative profiling of the T cell receptor repertoire was used in the study to follow responses to a trivalent subunit inactivated influenza vaccine.

Here is what the overall study found, with its caveats: The authors suggested that each seasonal influenza vaccination may recruit only a limited number of new T cells.

As for this clonotype: The antigen it binds to is not known. No base quality information exists; no much larger clone differs at one position.

V is pared back by 4 bases and J by 6 bases, with 17 bases lying between the germline termini. The CDR3 holds 15 amino acids from the cysteine to the phenylalanine. Just the 45-base CDR3 DNA is kept, in frame starting at base 1. From a lookup of the germline V gene, CDR1 and CDR2 are SGHDT and YYEEEE. Library construction relied on RT-PCR. Sequenced on an Illumina HiSeq 2500. The public reads were run again by TCRdb, first through fastp at Q25 and then through MiXCR, and only productive beta chains were kept. Merged by CDR3 protein, the rows form single entries marked with the most common genes and DNA. The sample table records approximately 700,000 distinct CDR3 sequences; around 14% of these occur just once. The ten largest make up 5.5% to 8% of the sample.

The sequencing here drew on PBMCs from blood, taken about 14 days before vaccination. The receptor was isolated from a man aged 50 to 59 who received an inactivated influenza vaccine. Donor details come from another sample of the same person, matched by shared clones. The chain is assembled from TRBV5-6 and TRBJ2-1; a tentative D match to TRBD2 spans 7 bases. The sequenced DNA: TGTGCCAGCAGCACCGGACTAGGGGGAACCAATGAGCAGTTCTTC. The translation is CASSTGLGGTNEQFF.